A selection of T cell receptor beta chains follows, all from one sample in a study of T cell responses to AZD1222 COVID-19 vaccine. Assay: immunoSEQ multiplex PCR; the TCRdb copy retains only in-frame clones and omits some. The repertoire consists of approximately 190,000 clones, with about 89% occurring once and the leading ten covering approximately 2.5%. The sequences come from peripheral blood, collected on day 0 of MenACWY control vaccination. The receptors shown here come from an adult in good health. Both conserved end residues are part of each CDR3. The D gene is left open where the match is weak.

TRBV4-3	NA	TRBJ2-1	CASSHEDNEQFF	TGCGCCAGCAGCCATGAGGACAACGAGCAGTTCTTC
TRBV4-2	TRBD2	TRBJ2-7	CASSQAAGTNAYEQYF	TGTGCCAGCAGCCAAGCTGCCGGGACTAACGCCTACGAGCAGTACTTC
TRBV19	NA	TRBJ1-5	CASSIGPDRSWPQHF	TGTGCCAGTAGTATAGGTCCAGACCGAAGTTGGCCCCAGCATTTT
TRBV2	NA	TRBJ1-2	CASSDDSYGYTF	TGTGCCAGCAGTGACGACAGCTATGGCTACACCTTC
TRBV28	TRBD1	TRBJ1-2	CASSSGQATRGYTF	TGTGCCAGCAGTTCCGGACAGGCTACGCGTGGCTACACCTTC
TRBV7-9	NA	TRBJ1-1	CASTQLADYGEAFF	TGTGCCAGCACCCAACTCGCGGACTATGGTGAAGCTTTCTTT
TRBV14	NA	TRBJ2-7	CASSQDRSSGGNYEQYF	TGTGCCAGCAGCCAAGATCGGTCCAGCGGAGGGAACTACGAGCAGTACTTC
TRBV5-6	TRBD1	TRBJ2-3	CASCTGTGVGDTQYF	TGTGCCAGCTGCACGGGGACAGGGGTGGGAGATACGCAGTATTTT
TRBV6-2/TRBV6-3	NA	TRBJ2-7	CASSDPRGLYEQYF	TGTGCCAGCAGCGACCCCAGGGGCCTCTACGAGCAGTACTTC
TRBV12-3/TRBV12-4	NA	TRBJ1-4	CASSYRAEKLFF	TGTGCCAGCAGTTACAGGGCTGAAAAACTGTTTTTT
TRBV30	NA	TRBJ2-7	CAWSVSPEQYF	TGTGCCTGGAGTGTCTCGCCCGAGCAGTACTTC
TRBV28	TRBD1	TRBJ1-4	CASSLSDRGVGKLFF	TGTGCCAGCAGTTTATCTGACAGGGGGGTTGGAAAACTGTTTTTT
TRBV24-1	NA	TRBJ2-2	CATNEENTGELFF	TGTGCCACCAATGAGGAGAACACCGGGGAGCTGTTTTTT
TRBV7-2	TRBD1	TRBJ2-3	CASSLAGQYTDTQYF	TGTGCCAGCAGCTTAGCGGGACAGTACACAGATACGCAGTATTTT